This T cell receptor beta chain was documented in a study of T cell repertoires in cytomegalovirus infection (dated by TCRdb to 2018 to 2020). Notes on the research overall: Donor HLA type was relevant to the analysis, as public TCR beta signatures indicated carriage of CMV infection together with the matching HLA type. Study-wide findings and limitations: Carriers of CMV infection plus the relevant HLA type were discriminated by the cumulative frequency of public TCR beta family members in the study cohort and in an independent roughly 400-donor cohort. The ex vivo response was dominated by HLA-C-restricted CMV-specific TCR beta clonotypes, which also provided the single most frequent clonotype in two of eight donors.

This clonotype was counted at least ten times. It has no known antigen specificity. Nothing much larger sits one base from this clone, and base qualities are not available. Sequencing relied on an Illumina HiSeq 1500. The public reads were quality trimmed at Q25 with fastp and then assembled into clones with MiXCR by TCRdb, keeping productive beta chains. A single entry per CDR3 protein holds the most common genes and DNA from its merged rows. In this sample the table shows roughly 300,000 distinct CDR3 sequences, 8% to 10% of which occur a single time. 3.5% to 4.5% of the sample lies in the top ten. This TCR came from a human donor in good health (CMV status not recorded). Some clones in this sample may be carry-over from other donors' samples. The sequencing input was PBMCs.

The bases are TGTGCCAGCAGCCCCACAGGGATATATAATTCACCCCTCCACTTT. Its coded protein is CASSPTGIYNSPLHF. This sequence uses TRBV7-2 and TRBJ1-6; TRBD1 is perhaps the D gene, given 6 matching bases. The junction carries 12 bases between V and J, which are trimmed by 5 bases and 4 bases respectively. For CDR1 and CDR2, the germline V gene lists SGHTA and FQGNSA. Measured from the cysteine to the phenylalanine, the CDR3 is 15 residues long. Only CDR3 DNA is held: 45 bases, read in frame from base 1.